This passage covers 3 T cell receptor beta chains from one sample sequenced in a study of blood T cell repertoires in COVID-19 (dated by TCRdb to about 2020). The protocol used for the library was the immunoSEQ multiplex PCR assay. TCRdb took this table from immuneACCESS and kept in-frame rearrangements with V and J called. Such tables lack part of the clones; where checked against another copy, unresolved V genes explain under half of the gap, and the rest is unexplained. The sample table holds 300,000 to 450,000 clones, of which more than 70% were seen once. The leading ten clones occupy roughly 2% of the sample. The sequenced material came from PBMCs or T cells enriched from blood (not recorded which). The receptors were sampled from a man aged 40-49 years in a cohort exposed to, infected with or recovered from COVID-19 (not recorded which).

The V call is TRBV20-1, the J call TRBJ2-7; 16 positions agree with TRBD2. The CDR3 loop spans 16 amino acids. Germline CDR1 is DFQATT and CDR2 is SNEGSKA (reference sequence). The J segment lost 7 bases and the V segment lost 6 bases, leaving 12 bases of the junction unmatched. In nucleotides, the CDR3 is TGCAGTGCCAGTACCGGGACTAGCGGGAGGGCGCGAGAGCAGTACTTC. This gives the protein CSASTGTSGRAREQYF.

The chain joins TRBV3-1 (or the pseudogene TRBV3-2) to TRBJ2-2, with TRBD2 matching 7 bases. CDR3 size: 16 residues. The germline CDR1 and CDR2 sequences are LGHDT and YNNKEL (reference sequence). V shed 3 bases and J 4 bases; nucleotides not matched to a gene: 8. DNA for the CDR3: TGTGCCAGCAGCCAGATAGCGGGTGTACGCACCGGGGAGCTGTTTTTT. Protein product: CASSQIAGVRTGELFF.

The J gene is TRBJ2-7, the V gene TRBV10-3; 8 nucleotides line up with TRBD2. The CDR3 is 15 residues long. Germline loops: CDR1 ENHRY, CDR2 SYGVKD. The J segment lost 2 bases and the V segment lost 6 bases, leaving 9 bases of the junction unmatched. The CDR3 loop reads CAISETTGGPYEQYF. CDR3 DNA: TGTGCCATCAGCGAGACGACGGGAGGGCCCTACGAGCAGTACTTC.